A single T cell receptor beta chain is shown here with its context. Antigen: not known. This specimen comes from a study of identical twins. Study results and caveats: Monozygotic twin pairs showed more out-of-frame TCR alpha sharing than models estimated. Cross-sectional statistical analysis, not tracking of the same donors, underpinned the conclusions.

TCRdb recomputed calls from the 5' RACE reads with MiXCR, one row per CDR3 protein. The sample holds some 230,000 distinct CDR3 sequences, 6.5% to 8% seen once. The length of the CDR3 is 19 residues. Germline assignment: CDR1 DFQATT and CDR2 SNEGSKA (reference sequence). J was trimmed by 2 bases and V by 3 bases; bases with no gene match: 21. A further study also used this sample, focusing on T cells expressing NK-cell markers. This second study notes: Several of the experiments relied on an anti-gamma-delta TCR antibody so that only alpha-beta TCR T cells were sorted. Among several donors, these clonotypes also ranked first in the CD3+CD56-NKG2C+ fraction.

The receptor comes from a woman in her late teens or twenties in good health. The chain has TRBV20-1 and TRBJ2-7; TRBD2 aligns across 8 bases. The source material was CD8+ T cells sorted from blood. CDR3 nucleotide sequence: TGCAGTGCTAGTGGGGAGGGAATTATAGGACGGGGGGGGACCTACGAGCAGTACTTC. Amino acid sequence: CSASGEGIIGRGGTYEQYF.